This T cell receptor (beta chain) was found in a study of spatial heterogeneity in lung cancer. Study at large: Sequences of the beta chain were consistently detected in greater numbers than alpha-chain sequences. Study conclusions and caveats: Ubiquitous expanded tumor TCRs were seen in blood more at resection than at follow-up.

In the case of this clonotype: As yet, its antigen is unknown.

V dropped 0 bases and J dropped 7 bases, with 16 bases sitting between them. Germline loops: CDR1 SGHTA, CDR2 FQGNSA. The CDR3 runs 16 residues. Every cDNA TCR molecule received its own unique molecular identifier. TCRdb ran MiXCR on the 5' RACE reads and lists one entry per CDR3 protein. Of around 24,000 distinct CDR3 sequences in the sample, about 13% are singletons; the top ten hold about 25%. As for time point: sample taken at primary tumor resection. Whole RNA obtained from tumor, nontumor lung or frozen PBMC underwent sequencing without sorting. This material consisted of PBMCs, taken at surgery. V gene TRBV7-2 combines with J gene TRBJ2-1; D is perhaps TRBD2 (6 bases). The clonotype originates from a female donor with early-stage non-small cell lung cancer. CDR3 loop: CASSLARLVWLNEQFF. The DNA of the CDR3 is TGTGCCAGCAGCTTAGCGAGACTAGTATGGTTAAATGAGCAGTTCTTC.